One and the same sample provided the 11 T cell receptor beta chains below, sequenced in a study of T cells in Graves' hyperthyroidism and ophthalmopathy. From RNA transcripts, TCR beta CDR3 regions were amplified. The study used the HTBI primer set for a first-round RT-PCR of the TCR CDR3. TCRdb itself ran the multiplex PCR reads through MiXCR, one entry per CDR3 protein. The data show some 550,000 distinct CDR3 sequences, with around 16% seen just once and less than 3.5% held by the top ten. The specimen sequenced was blood. These receptors were taken from a middle-aged woman with Graves' ophthalmopathy.

There are many counts of this clonotype. The CDR3 protein is CASSFRSDQPQHF. In DNA, the CDR3 is TGTGCCAGCAGTTTTAGGTCGGATCAGCCCCAGCATTTT. The chain joins TRBV12-3 or TRBV12-4 to TRBJ1-5; D remains unclear. V shed 3 bases and J shed 5 bases, with 8 bases lying between them. The CDR3 has 13 residues.

This clonotype was seen at least ten times. This rearrangement joins TRBV28 to TRBJ1-2, with TRBD1 matching 8 bases. Germline CDR1 is MDHEN and CDR2 is SYDVKM. V lost 5 bases and J lost 13; bases outside the gene matches: 12. There are 13 residues in the CDR3. The CDR3 sequence is CASSGMDRVLSTF. CDR3 coding DNA: TGTGCCAGCAGTGGGATGGACAGGGTGCTCAGCACCTTC.

This clonotype was observed many times. This rearrangement joins TRBV20-1 to TRBJ2-5, with D uncertain. This CDR3 comprises 11 residues. The germline V and J ends were trimmed by 0 bases and 4 bases, with 3 bases remaining between them. Germline V gene sequence: CDR1 DFQATT, CDR2 SNEGSKA (reference sequence). The CDR3 loop is CSAREGETQYF. CDR3 nucleotide sequence: TGCAGTGCTAGAGAGGGAGAGACCCAGTACTTC.

This clonotype was seen repeatedly, ten times or more. CDR3 amino acids: CASSANRGSSEAFF. In DNA, the CDR3 is TGTGCCAGCAGTGCAAACAGGGGTAGTTCTGAAGCTTTCTTT. V and J are TRBV6-1 and TRBJ1-1; 7 bases agree with TRBD1. There are 14 residues in the CDR3. The germline V gene has CDR1 MNHNS and CDR2 SASEGT. Trimming cost V 4 bases and J 6 bases; bases outside gene matches: 8.

This clonotype has only a few counts. The chain recombines TRBV20-1 with TRBJ2-1; 11 positions agree with TRBD1. CDR3 length equals 13 residues. CDR1 is DFQATT, CDR2 SNEGSKA, per germline (reference sequence). In nucleotides, the CDR3 is TGCAGCGCGGACAGGGGGCAGGACAATGAGCAGTTCTTC. Its protein product is CSADRGQDNEQFF.

This clonotype was seen many times. The chain recombines TRBV6-1 with TRBJ2-3, with D maybe TRBD2 (6 bases). The germline V gene encodes CDR1 MNHNS and CDR2 SASEGT. V lost 8 bases to trimming and J lost 0 bases, with 15 bases between them. This CDR3 has 15 residues. The CDR3 DNA is TGTGCCAGCGGAAAAAGCGGGTATAGCACAGATACGCAGTATTTT. Translation: CASGKSGYSTDTQYF.

The V call is TRBV29-1, the J call TRBJ2-2; no clear D gene. The ends were cut back, 4 bases at V and 4 bases at J, with 13 bases in the middle. This CDR3 spans 14 amino acids. Germline V gene data show CDR1 as SQVTM and CDR2 as ANQGSEA. CDR3 DNA sequence: TGCAGCGTTGTTAGCCAGGAGATCACCGGGGAGCTGTTTTTT. This gives the protein CSVVSQEITGELFF.

The chain couples TRBV12-3 or TRBV12-4 to TRBJ2-5; 12 bases fit TRBD2. The CDR3 is 16 amino acids. After removal of 5 bases from V and 4 bases from J, the junction contained 8 bases not matched to a gene. In DNA form, the CDR3 reads TGTGCCAGCAGTCAACTAGCGGGGGGTTTCGGAGAGACCCAGTACTTC. It encodes CASSQLAGGFGETQYF.

The V gene is TRBV4-1, the J gene TRBJ2-7, with 10 bases that match TRBD2. The CDR3 spans 18 residues. Germline V gives CDR1 MGHRA, CDR2 YSYEKL. V lost 3 bases and J lost 2; bases outside the gene matches: 13. The CDR3 loop is CASSHTLRTSGPPYEQYF. DNA of the CDR3: TGCGCCAGCAGCCATACGCTTAGGACTAGCGGTCCCCCCTACGAGCAGTACTTC.

This clonotype was observed a few times. The rearrangement joins TRBV10-3 to TRBJ2-5, with 10 bases identical to TRBD1. CDR1 and CDR2 (germline): ENHRY, SYGVKD. CDR3 length: 14 residues. V lost 6 bases, J lost 3 bases, and 4 bases stayed unmatched. DNA of the CDR3: TGTGCCATCAGATCCGGGACAGGGGAAGAGACCCAGTACTTC. Protein: CAIRSGTGEETQYF.

The chain is built from TRBV10-3 and TRBJ1-1, with no clear D. CDR1 is ENHRY and CDR2 is SYGVKD in the germline V gene. Trimming left V 0 bases short and J 5 bases short, with 13 bases between. This CDR3 contains 15 residues. Written as DNA, the CDR3 is TGTGCCATCAGTGAGTCGATGGGCGCGGGAACTGAAGCTTTCTTT. Its translation: CAISESMGAGTEAFF.